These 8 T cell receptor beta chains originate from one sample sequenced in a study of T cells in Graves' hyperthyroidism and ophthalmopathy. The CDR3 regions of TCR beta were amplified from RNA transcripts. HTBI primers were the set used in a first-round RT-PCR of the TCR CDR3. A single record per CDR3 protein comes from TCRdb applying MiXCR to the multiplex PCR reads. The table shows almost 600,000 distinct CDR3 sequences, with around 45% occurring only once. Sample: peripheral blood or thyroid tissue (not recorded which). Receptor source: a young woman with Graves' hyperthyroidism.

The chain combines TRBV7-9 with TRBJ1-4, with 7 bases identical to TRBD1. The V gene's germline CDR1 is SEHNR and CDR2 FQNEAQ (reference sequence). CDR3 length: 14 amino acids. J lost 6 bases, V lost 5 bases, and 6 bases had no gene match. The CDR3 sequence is CASSPGGTDEKLFF. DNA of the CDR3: TGTGCCAGCAGCCCAGGGGGGACAGATGAAAAACTGTTTTTT.

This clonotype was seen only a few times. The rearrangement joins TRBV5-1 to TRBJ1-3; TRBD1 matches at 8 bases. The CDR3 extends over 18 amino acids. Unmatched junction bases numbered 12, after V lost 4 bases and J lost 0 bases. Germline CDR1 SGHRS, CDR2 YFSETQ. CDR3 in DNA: TGCGCCAGCAGCCCGATTTTAGGACAGGGTTACTCTGGAAACACCATATATTTT. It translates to CASSPILGQGYSGNTIYF.

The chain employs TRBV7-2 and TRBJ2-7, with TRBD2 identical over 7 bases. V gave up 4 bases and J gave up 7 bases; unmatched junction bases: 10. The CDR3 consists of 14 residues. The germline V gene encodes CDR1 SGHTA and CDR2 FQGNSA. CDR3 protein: CASSYGLEGIEQYF. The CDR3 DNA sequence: TGTGCCAGCAGCTACGGACTAGAGGGAATTGAGCAGTACTTC.

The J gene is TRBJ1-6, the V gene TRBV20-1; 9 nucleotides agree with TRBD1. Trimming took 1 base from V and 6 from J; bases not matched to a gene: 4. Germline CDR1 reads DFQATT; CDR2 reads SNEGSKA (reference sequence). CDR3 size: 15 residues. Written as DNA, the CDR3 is TGCAGTGCTAGAGTGACGGGACAGGGTAATTCACCCCTCCACTTT. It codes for CSARVTGQGNSPLHF.

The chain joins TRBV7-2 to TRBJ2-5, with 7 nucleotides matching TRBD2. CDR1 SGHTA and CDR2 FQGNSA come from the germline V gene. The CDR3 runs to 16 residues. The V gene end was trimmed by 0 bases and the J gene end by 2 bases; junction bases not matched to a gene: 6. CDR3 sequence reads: CASSLAGGPGQETQYF. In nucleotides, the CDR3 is TGTGCCAGCAGCTTAGCGGGAGGGCCAGGGCAAGAGACCCAGTACTTC.

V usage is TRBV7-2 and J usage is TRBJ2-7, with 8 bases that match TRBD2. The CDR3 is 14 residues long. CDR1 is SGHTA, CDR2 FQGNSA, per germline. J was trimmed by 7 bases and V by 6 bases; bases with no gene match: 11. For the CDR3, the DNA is TGTGCCAGCAGGTCCGGGGGGGGCGGCGGTGAGCAGTACTTC. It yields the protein CASRSGGGGGEQYF. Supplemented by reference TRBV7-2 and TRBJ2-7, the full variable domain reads GAGVSQSPSNKVTEKGKDVELRCDPISGHTALYWYRQSLGQGLEFLIYFQGNSAPDKSGLPSDRFSAERTGGSVSTLTIQRTQQEDSAVYLCASRSGGGGGEQYFGPGTRLTVT.

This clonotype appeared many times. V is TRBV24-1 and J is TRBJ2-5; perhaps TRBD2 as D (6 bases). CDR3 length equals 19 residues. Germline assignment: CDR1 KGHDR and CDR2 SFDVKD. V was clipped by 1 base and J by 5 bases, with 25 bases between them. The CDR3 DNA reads TGTGCCACCAGTGATTTCCCTCCGGGCGCGGGGCTGCTTATGGAGACCCAGTACTTC. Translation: CATSDFPPGAGLLMETQYF.

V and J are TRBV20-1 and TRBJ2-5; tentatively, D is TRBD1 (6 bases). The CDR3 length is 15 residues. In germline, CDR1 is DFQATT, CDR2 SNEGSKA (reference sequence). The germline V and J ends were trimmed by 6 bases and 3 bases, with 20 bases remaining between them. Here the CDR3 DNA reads TGCAGTGCCAGCAGTAGAAGGACAGAGGAAGAGACCCAGTACTTC. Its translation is CSASSRRTEEETQYF.